The 21 T cell receptor beta chains given below trace back to one sample, sequenced in a study of T cells in tuberculosis. Sequenced by immunoSEQ multiplex PCR; TCRdb stores in-frame clones only, minus some. This sample carries some 34,000 clones, roughly 97% of them seen once, and the ten largest clones take approximately 6.2%. Input material: PBMCs. The receptors derive from a donor aged 5-35 years with latent tuberculosis or without tuberculosis infection.

The V gene is TRBV19, the J gene TRBJ2-4; TRBD1 matches at 7 bases. V shed 4 bases and J 9 bases; nucleotides not matched to a gene: 12. The CDR3 length is 15 residues. Germline values: CDR1 LNHDA, CDR2 SQIVND (reference sequence). The CDR3 bases are TGTGCCAGTAGTACGAGAAGGGACAGTGGTGGCATTCAGTACTTC. Protein: CASSTRRDSGGIQYF. Combining the CDR3 with reference TRBV19 and TRBJ2-4 gives the whole variable domain DGGITQSPKYLFRKEGQNVTLSCEQNLNHDAMYWYRQDPGQGLRLIYYSQIVNDFQKGDIAEGYSVSREKKESFPLTVTSAQKNPTAFYLCASSTRRDSGGIQYFGAGTRLSVL.

V is TRBV6-1 and J is TRBJ2-7; a weak D match, TRBD2 (6 bases). The CDR3 has 11 amino acids. CDR1 is MNHNS, CDR2 SASEGT, per germline. Trimming pared 5 bases from V and 5 bases from J, leaving 7 bases between. CDR3 residues: CASSRGNEQYF. The CDR3 nucleotides read TGTGCCAGCAGTCGGGGGAACGAGCAGTACTTC.

The rearrangement joins TRBV2 to TRBJ1-4; D may be TRBD1 (5 bases). The CDR3 length is 14 residues. V lost 2 bases to trimming and J lost 11 bases, with 15 bases between them. Germline lookup yields CDR1 SNHLY and CDR2 FYNNEI. The DNA for the CDR3 is TGTGCCAGCAGTGAACAGGGCGCGGTTGGGAAACTGTTTTTT. Protein product: CASSEQGAVGKLFF.

This chain uses TRBV5-1 with TRBJ1-2; D may be TRBD1 (6 bases). Germline CDR1 SGHRS, CDR2 YFSETQ. V was cut by 3 bases and J by 6 bases, with 18 bases left in between. The CDR3 has 15 amino acids. The CDR3 is CASSSTLQGRDGYTF. CDR3 in DNA: TGCGCCAGCAGCTCGACGCTTCAGGGGAGAGATGGCTACACCTTC. Full variable domain (outside the CDR3, taken from reference TRBV5-1 and TRBJ1-2): KAGVTQTPRYLIKTRGQQVTLSCSPISGHRSVSWYQQTPGQGLQFLFEYFSETQRNKGNFPGRFSGRQFSNSRSEMNVSTLELGDSALYLCASSSTLQGRDGYTFGSGTRLTVV.

This clone has only one observation. This sequence joins TRBV9 and TRBJ1-1; 9 nucleotides align to TRBD1. The V gene end was trimmed by 4 bases and the J gene end by 1 base; junction bases not matched to a gene: 5. CDR1 SGDLS and CDR2 YYNGEE come from the germline V gene. This CDR3 contains 15 residues. The CDR3 sequence is CASSNHRGPNTEAFF. CDR3 nucleotides: TGTGCCAGCAGCAACCACAGGGGGCCGAACACTGAAGCTTTCTTT.

This sequence joins TRBV27 and TRBJ2-5; TRBD1 matches 11 bases. Germline V gene sequence: CDR1 MNHEY, CDR2 SMNVEV (reference sequence). J lost 3 bases, V lost 4 bases, and 1 base had no gene match. The CDR3 sequence is 14 residues long. The CDR3 spells CASSWDRGEETQYF. The CDR3, as DNA: TGTGCCAGCAGTTGGGACAGGGGGGAAGAGACCCAGTACTTC.

The chain combines TRBV5-1 with TRBJ2-7, with D tentatively TRBD2 (6 bases). The CDR3 is made up of 13 amino acids. Per the germline V gene, CDR1 is SGHRS and CDR2 is YFSETQ. Deletions cut 5 bases from V and 4 bases from J, with 13 bases between. The CDR3 region has the DNA TGCGCCAGCAGGGCGGACTACATATACGAGCAGTACTTC. Protein: CASRADYIYEQYF.

The chain uses TRBV5-1 and TRBJ2-1; 12 nucleotides agree with TRBD2. This CDR3 region has 16 residues. The junction had 6 bases not matched to a gene; V was cut back by 2 bases and J by 6 bases. The germline gives CDR1 SGHRS, CDR2 YFSETQ. The CDR3 protein is CASSLRTSGVANEQFF. The DNA for the CDR3 is TGCGCCAGCAGCTTAAGGACTAGCGGGGTTGCCAATGAGCAGTTCTTC.

The CDR3 protein is CASSPWEGSGGTDTQYF. For the CDR3, the DNA is TGTGCCAGCAGCCCGTGGGAAGGTAGCGGGGGTACAGATACGCAGTATTTT. The rearrangement joins TRBV5-6 to TRBJ2-3; 9 bases match TRBD2. Trimming removed 4 bases from V and 3 bases from J; junction bases left unmatched: 12. The length of the CDR3 is 17 residues. Germline lookup yields CDR1 SGHDT and CDR2 YYEEEE.

This chain links TRBV30 with TRBJ1-1; unclear D gene. V lost 3 bases and J 0 bases, leaving 8 bases between the germline ends. There are 13 residues in the CDR3. Germline V CDR1 and CDR2: GTSNPN, SVGIG (reference sequence). The CDR3 region has the DNA TGTGCCTGGAGCGGAGGGATGAACACTGAAGCTTTCTTT. Translating it yields CAWSGGMNTEAFF.

The chain links TRBV4-1 to TRBJ1-2; TRBD1 is a possible D gene (5 bases). The CDR3 length is 17 residues. V gave up 1 base and J gave up 0 bases, with 15 bases separating them. Germline assignment: CDR1 MGHRA and CDR2 YSYEKL. The CDR3 region is CASSQVKGNIANYGYTF. Written as DNA, the CDR3 is TGCGCCAGCAGCCAAGTCAAGGGGAATATAGCTAACTATGGCTACACCTTC.

The J gene is TRBJ2-5, the V gene TRBV5-1, with D possibly being TRBD2 (5 bases). The CDR3 is 14 amino acids. V lost 0 bases and J lost 1, with 7 bases in between. CDR1 and CDR2 from the germline V gene are SGHRS and YFSETQ. The DNA of the CDR3 is TGCGCCAGCAGCTTGGCCGGGATCCAAGAGACCCAGTACTTC. Translation gives CASSLAGIQETQYF.

This chain connects TRBV5-4 to TRBJ2-3, with D possibly matching TRBD1 (6 bases). The ends were cut back, 0 bases at V and 2 bases at J, with 13 bases in the middle. Germline V CDR1 and CDR2: SGHNT, YYREEE (reference sequence). The CDR3 consists of 16 residues. The CDR3 here is CASSLEGQGLTDTQYF. Here the CDR3 DNA reads TGTGCCAGCAGCTTGGAAGGCCAGGGGCTCACAGATACGCAGTATTTT.

The chain recombines TRBV30 with TRBJ2-4, with a possible D match to TRBD1 (7 bases). V was pared by 0 bases and J by 6 bases, with 12 bases between. CDR1 is GTSNPN, CDR2 SVGIG, per germline (reference sequence). CDR3 size: 14 residues. The CDR3 DNA sequence: TGTGCCTGGAGTGTCGGGACAGCGGGAAACATTCAGTACTTC. Its translation is CAWSVGTAGNIQYF.

V is TRBV6-1 and J is TRBJ2-7, with TRBD1 identical over 7 bases. Germline V gene data show CDR1 as MNHNS and CDR2 as SASEGT. This CDR3 spans 18 amino acids. The J segment lost 1 base and the V segment lost 4 bases, leaving 16 bases of the junction unmatched. The CDR3, as DNA: TGTGCCAGCAGTGTTCGGGTCGGTACTTACAGGGGATCCTACGAGCAGTACTTC. Translation: CASSVRVGTYRGSYEQYF.

The rearrangement links TRBV5-1 to TRBJ2-7; D is perhaps TRBD2 (7 bases). Germline V gives CDR1 SGHRS, CDR2 YFSETQ. Trimming took off 8 bases at V and 2 bases at J, with 23 bases between the two ends. The CDR3 loop spans 16 amino acids. The DNA for the CDR3 is TGCGCCAGTGAGGAGGGGGTTAGCGGGCACACCTACGAGCAGTACTTC. Protein sequence: CASEEGVSGHTYEQYF.

This chain joins TRBV4-2 and TRBJ1-3; D is possibly TRBD1 (6 bases). The V gene lost 4 bases and the J gene lost 8 bases, with 18 bases spanning the gap. CDR1 and CDR2 from the germline V gene are LGHNA and YNFKEQ. This CDR3 has 15 residues. The CDR3 DNA follows: TGTGCCAGCAGCCCCGGGACACCCCTTGGGGACACCATATATTTT. Protein: CASSPGTPLGDTIYF.

The V call is TRBV5-1, the J call TRBJ2-3, with D maybe TRBD1 (5 bases). Germline CDR1 and CDR2: SGHRS and YFSETQ. CDR3 length equals 15 residues. Trimming removed 4 bases from V and 2 bases from J, with 14 bases in between. The CDR3 loop is CASSKDIASTDTQYF. Here the CDR3 DNA reads TGCGCCAGCAGCAAGGACATCGCTTCCACAGATACGCAGTATTTT.

This sequence joins TRBV5-1 and TRBJ2-3; D ambiguous. The CDR3 has 13 residues. V was shortened by 3 bases and J by 5 bases, with 10 bases between the two germline ends. Germline CDR1 reads SGHRS; CDR2 reads YFSETQ. The CDR3 nucleotides read TGCGCCAGCAGCTGGTTTAGCTTAGATACGCAGTATTTT. This gives the protein CASSWFSLDTQYF.

The chain has TRBV9 and TRBJ2-7; 11 positions match TRBD1. CDR3 length: 16 residues. V was pared by 3 bases and J by 6 bases, with 11 bases of the junction left unmatched. Germline V gene sequence: CDR1 SGDLS, CDR2 YYNGEE. The CDR3 coding sequence is TGTGCCAGCAGCGCGCGCACAGGACAGGGGGCGAGCGAGCAGTACTTC. Its protein is CASSARTGQGASEQYF.

V and J are TRBV29-1 and TRBJ1-2, with 7 bases aligning to TRBD1. This CDR3 is 14 amino acids long. V shed 4 bases and J 4 bases; nucleotides not matched to a gene: 9. Germline loops: CDR1 SQVTM, CDR2 ANQGSEA. CDR3 in amino acids: CSVGPGQSFYGYTF. As DNA, the CDR3 is TGCAGCGTTGGACCGGGACAGTCTTTCTATGGCTACACCTTC.